The sample holds a few counts of the clone carrying this T cell receptor beta chain. Its matching antigen is unknown. This record comes from a study of T cell repertoires in cytomegalovirus infection. Across the whole study: Based on public TCR beta signatures, there were indications of CMV infection and of a matching HLA type. The study, taken as a whole, reports: The cumulative frequency of public TCR beta families identified carriers of CMV plus the relevant HLA. HLA-C-restricted CMV-specific TCR beta clonotypes were dominant in the ex vivo response.

TCRdb reanalysed the reads using MiXCR and keeps one entry per CDR3 protein. Among approximately 500,000 distinct CDR3 sequences listed, about 17% were seen once. V lost 5 bases and J lost 8, with 12 bases in between. CDR1 is MNHEY and CDR2 is SMNVEV in the germline V gene (reference sequence). The CDR3 spans 12 residues. This sequence joins TRBV27 and TRBJ1-2; D gene ambiguous. The clonotype comes from a human donor in good health (CMV status not recorded). Some clones in this sample may be carry-over from other donors' samples. The source material was CD8+ T cells from PBMCs. CDR3 sequence reads: CASSPKAGGYTF. CDR3 coding DNA: TGTGCCAGCAGTCCCAAGGCCGGAGGCTACACCTTC.